These T cell receptor beta chains were read from a single sample in a study of blood T cell repertoires in COVID-19. Clones were sequenced by immunoSEQ multiplex PCR, and TCRdb holds only the in-frame ones, with some missing. Of 270,000 or so clones in the sample, less than 95% were seen once. The sequenced material came from PBMCs or T cells enriched from blood (not recorded which). Receptors were obtained from a man in his forties who had been exposed to COVID-19. CDR3s include the opening cysteine and the closing phenylalanine or tryptophan. A D gene is named only where the DNA matches it firmly. Clone sizes are given selectively: once, few, many, or a class where the clone is expanded.

>TRBJ2-2|once|TRBV28|TRBD1
CASSNDRAGGELFF
TGTGCCAGCAGCAACGACAGGGCGGGCGGGGAGCTGTTTTTT
>TRBJ2-1|few|TRBV5-1|NA
CASSLVGGEQFF
TGCGCCAGCAGCTTGGTGGGGGGTGAGCAGTTCTTC
>TRBJ2-3|NA|TRBV7-7|NA
CASTPVPF
TGTGCTAGCACCCCAGTCCCTTTT
>TRBJ1-2|NA|TRBV12-3/TRBV12-4|NA
CASSFGHGYTF
TGTGCCAGCAGTTTTGGGCATGGCTACACCTTC
>TRBJ2-7|NA|TRBV28|TRBD1
CASSPWDRPLSYEQYF
TGTGCCAGCAGTCCCTGGGACAGGCCCCTCTCCTACGAGCAGTACTTC
>TRBJ1-1|NA|TRBV14|TRBD1
CASSRTGVTEAFF
TGTGCCAGCAGCCGGACAGGGGTCACTGAAGCTTTCTTT
>TRBJ1-2|few|TRBV4-1|TRBD1
CASSRLGQGDGYTF
TGCGCCAGCAGCCGGCTCGGACAGGGAGATGGCTACACCTTC
>TRBJ1-1|NA|TRBV7-2|NA
CASSLTRQLNTEAFF
TGTGCCAGCAGCTTGACCAGACAACTGAACACTGAAGCTTTCTTT
>TRBJ2-1|NA|TRBV5-1|NA
CASSLGELGPNEQFF
TGCGCCAGCAGCTTGGGGGAGCTGGGTCCCAATGAGCAGTTCTTC
>TRBJ2-4|NA|TRBV4-1|TRBD2
CASSHLAGLAKNIQYF
TGCGCCAGCAGCCATCTAGCGGGCCTAGCCAAAAACATTCAGTACTTC